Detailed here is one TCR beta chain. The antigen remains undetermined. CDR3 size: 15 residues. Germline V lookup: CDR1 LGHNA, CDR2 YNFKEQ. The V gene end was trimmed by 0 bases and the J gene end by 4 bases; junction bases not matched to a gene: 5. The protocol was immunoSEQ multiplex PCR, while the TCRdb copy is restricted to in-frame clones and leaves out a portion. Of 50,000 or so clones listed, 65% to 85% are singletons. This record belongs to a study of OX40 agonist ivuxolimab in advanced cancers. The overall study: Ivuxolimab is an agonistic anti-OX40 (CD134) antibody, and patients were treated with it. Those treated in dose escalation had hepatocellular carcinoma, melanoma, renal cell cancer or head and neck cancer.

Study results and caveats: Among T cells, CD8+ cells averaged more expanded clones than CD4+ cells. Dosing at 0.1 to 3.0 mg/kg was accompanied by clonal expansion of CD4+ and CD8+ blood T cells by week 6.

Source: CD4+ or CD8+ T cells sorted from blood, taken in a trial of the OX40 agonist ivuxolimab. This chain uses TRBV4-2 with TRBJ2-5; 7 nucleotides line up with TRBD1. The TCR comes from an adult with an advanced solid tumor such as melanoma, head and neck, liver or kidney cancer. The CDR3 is CASSQETGTGETQYF. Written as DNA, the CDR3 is TGTGCCAGCAGCCAAGAGACAGGGACGGGAGAGACCCAGTACTTC.